A selection of T cell receptor beta chains follows, all from one sample in a study of identical twins. TCRdb reprocessed the 5' RACE reads with MiXCR, giving one entry per CDR3 protein. The sample gives some 190,000 distinct CDR3 sequences, approximately 15% of which show up once; 40% is in the top ten. A further study also used this sample, focusing on T cells expressing NK-cell markers.

What was sequenced was CD8+ T cells sorted from blood. These receptors came from a young woman in good health. Both conserved end residues are part of each CDR3. The D gene is left open where the match is weak. Size is stated for part of the rows, as once, few or many counts, or as a class when the clone is expanded.

TRBJ1-1,-,many,TRBV27,CASRGNLNTEAFF,TGTGCCAGTAGAGGGAATTTGAACACTGAAGCTTTCTTT
TRBJ2-1,-,-,TRBV12-3/TRBV12-4,CASSSRGKSSYNEQFF,TGTGCCAGCAGTTCTCGCGGTAAGAGCTCCTACAATGAGCAGTTCTTC
TRBJ1-5,-,few,TRBV4-3,CASSQEAAGVSQPQHF,TGCGCCAGCAGCCAAGAAGCCGCTGGTGTGAGTCAGCCCCAGCATTTT
TRBJ2-1,-,few,TRBV25-1,CATSTFFTGNEQFF,TGTGCCACTTCTACCTTCTTCACCGGGAATGAGCAGTTCTTC
TRBJ1-2,-,few,TRBV7-6,CASSPLAPPSGYTF,TGTGCCAGCAGCCCCTTGGCACCACCTTCCGGCTACACCTTC
TRBJ1-1,-,few,TRBV7-9,CASSNWLGNNEAFF,TGTGCCAGCAGCAATTGGTTGGGGAACAATGAAGCTTTCTTT
TRBJ2-3,-,-,TRBV4-3,CASSQDRGATDTQYF,TGCGCCAGCAGCCAAGATCGAGGCGCTACAGATACGCAGTATTTT
TRBJ1-5,TRBD1,many,TRBV6-2/TRBV6-3,CASTGQENQPQHF,TGTGCCAGCACCGGACAGGAAAATCAGCCCCAGCATTTT
TRBJ1-4,-,few,TRBV6-1,CASRDREGRREKLFF,TGTGCCAGCAGAGATCGGGAGGGAAGAAGGGAAAAACTGTTTTTT
TRBJ2-3,TRBD1,-,TRBV11-2,CASSFTGVGRGTDTQYF,TGTGCCAGCAGCTTCACAGGGGTCGGTAGGGGAACAGATACGCAGTATTTT
TRBJ2-5,-,-,TRBV12-3/TRBV12-4,CASSSFGGLQETQYF,TGTGCCAGCAGTTCCTTCGGGGGTTTACAAGAGACCCAGTACTTC
TRBJ2-1,TRBD2,many,TRBV7-8,CASSLSGSGGDEQFF,TGTGCCAGCAGCTTAAGCGGGAGTGGAGGCGATGAGCAGTTCTTC
TRBJ2-7,-,-,TRBV30,CAWSGLAWDEQYF,TGTGCCTGGTCCGGGCTAGCTTGGGACGAGCAGTACTTC
TRBJ2-5,-,-,TRBV12-3/TRBV12-4,CASSLRGGETQYF,TGTGCCAGCAGTTTAAGGGGCGGGGAGACCCAGTACTTC
TRBJ1-1,-,-,TRBV12-3/TRBV12-4,CASSYVGGNTEAFF,TGTGCCAGCAGCTATGTTGGGGGGAACACTGAAGCTTTCTTT
TRBJ2-7,-,few,TRBV20-1,CSARDHGYEQYF,TGCAGTGCTAGAGACCACGGATACGAGCAGTACTTC
TRBJ2-1,-,few,TRBV7-2,CASSLLFGQNEQFF,TGTGCCAGCAGCTTATTGTTCGGACAGAATGAGCAGTTCTTC
TRBJ2-6,TRBD1,few,TRBV27,CASSFVQGATGANVLTF,TGTGCCAGCAGTTTTGTACAGGGGGCGACCGGGGCCAACGTCCTGACTTTC
TRBJ2-7,TRBD2,few,TRBV27,CASSLVAGASTREQYF,TGTGCCAGCAGTTTAGTAGCGGGAGCCTCTACGCGCGAGCAGTACTTC
TRBJ2-6,TRBD1,few,TRBV11-3,CASSIGDSHSGANVLTF,TGTGCCAGCAGCATAGGGGACAGCCACTCTGGGGCCAACGTCCTGACTTTC
TRBJ1-1,TRBD1,many,TRBV5-1,CASSLATPRQGATGTEAFF,TGCGCCAGCAGCTTGGCAACCCCCCGACAGGGGGCTACGGGAACTGAAGCTTTCTTT
TRBJ2-1,-,few,TRBV12-3/TRBV12-4,CASSFPNSYNEQFF,TGTGCCAGCAGTTTCCCAAACTCCTACAATGAGCAGTTCTTC
TRBJ1-1,TRBD1,many,TRBV25-1,CASSEYQPRTGNTEAFF,TGTGCCAGCAGTGAATATCAGCCCAGGACAGGGAACACTGAAGCTTTCTTT
TRBJ1-5,-,many,TRBV6-1,CASTAGVGQPQHF,TGTGCCAGCACCGCAGGAGTTGGGCAGCCCCAGCATTTT
TRBJ2-1,-,-,TRBV3-1,CASSLGPLSSYNEQFF,TGTGCCAGCAGCCTGGGACCCCTCAGTTCCTACAATGAGCAGTTCTTC
TRBJ2-7,-,few,TRBV4-1,CASSQETEGQYF,TGCGCCAGCAGCCAAGAGACCGAGGGGCAGTACTTC
TRBJ2-3,TRBD2,few,TRBV3-1,CASSQASPPRGGAASTDTQYF,TGTGCCAGCAGCCAGGCCTCCCCCCCCCGCGGGGGGGCCGCTAGCACAGATACGCAGTATTTT
TRBJ2-7,-,-,TRBV13,CASSLSTPNEQYF,TGTGCCAGCAGCTTATCAACACCCAACGAGCAGTACTTC
TRBJ2-1,-,many,TRBV24-1,CATSAGGEQFF,TGTGCCACCAGTGCCGGGGGAGAGCAGTTCTTC
TRBJ2-3,-,few,TRBV27,CASSSLGDPDTQYF,TGTGCCAGCAGTTCTCTTGGGGACCCAGATACGCAGTATTTT
TRBJ2-2,-,-,TRBV2,CASSEQESHTGELFF,TGTGCCAGCAGTGAACAGGAAAGCCACACCGGGGAGCTGTTTTTT
TRBJ2-5,-,few,TRBV9,CASSPLASETQYF,TGTGCCAGCAGCCCCCTGGCGTCGGAGACCCAGTACTTC
TRBJ2-1,-,-,TRBV11-2,CASNKVYNEQFF,TGTGCCAGCAATAAGGTTTATAATGAGCAGTTCTTC
TRBJ1-2,-,few,TRBV3-1,CASSQVLTGIRRSYGYTF,TGTGCCAGCAGCCAAGTTTTAACAGGGATTAGGCGGAGCTATGGCTACACCTTC
TRBJ2-7,-,-,TRBV4-1,CASSQAAQEYEQYF,TGCGCCAGCAGCCAAGCCGCACAGGAGTACGAGCAGTACTTC
TRBJ2-3,TRBD2,few,TRBV7-2,CASSFSGSETDTQYF,TGTGCCAGCAGCTTTAGCGGGAGTGAGACAGATACGCAGTATTTT
TRBJ2-6,TRBD2,-,TRBV25-1,CASRRGAGANVLTF,TGTGCCAGCAGGCGGGGGGCGGGGGCCAACGTCCTGACTTTC